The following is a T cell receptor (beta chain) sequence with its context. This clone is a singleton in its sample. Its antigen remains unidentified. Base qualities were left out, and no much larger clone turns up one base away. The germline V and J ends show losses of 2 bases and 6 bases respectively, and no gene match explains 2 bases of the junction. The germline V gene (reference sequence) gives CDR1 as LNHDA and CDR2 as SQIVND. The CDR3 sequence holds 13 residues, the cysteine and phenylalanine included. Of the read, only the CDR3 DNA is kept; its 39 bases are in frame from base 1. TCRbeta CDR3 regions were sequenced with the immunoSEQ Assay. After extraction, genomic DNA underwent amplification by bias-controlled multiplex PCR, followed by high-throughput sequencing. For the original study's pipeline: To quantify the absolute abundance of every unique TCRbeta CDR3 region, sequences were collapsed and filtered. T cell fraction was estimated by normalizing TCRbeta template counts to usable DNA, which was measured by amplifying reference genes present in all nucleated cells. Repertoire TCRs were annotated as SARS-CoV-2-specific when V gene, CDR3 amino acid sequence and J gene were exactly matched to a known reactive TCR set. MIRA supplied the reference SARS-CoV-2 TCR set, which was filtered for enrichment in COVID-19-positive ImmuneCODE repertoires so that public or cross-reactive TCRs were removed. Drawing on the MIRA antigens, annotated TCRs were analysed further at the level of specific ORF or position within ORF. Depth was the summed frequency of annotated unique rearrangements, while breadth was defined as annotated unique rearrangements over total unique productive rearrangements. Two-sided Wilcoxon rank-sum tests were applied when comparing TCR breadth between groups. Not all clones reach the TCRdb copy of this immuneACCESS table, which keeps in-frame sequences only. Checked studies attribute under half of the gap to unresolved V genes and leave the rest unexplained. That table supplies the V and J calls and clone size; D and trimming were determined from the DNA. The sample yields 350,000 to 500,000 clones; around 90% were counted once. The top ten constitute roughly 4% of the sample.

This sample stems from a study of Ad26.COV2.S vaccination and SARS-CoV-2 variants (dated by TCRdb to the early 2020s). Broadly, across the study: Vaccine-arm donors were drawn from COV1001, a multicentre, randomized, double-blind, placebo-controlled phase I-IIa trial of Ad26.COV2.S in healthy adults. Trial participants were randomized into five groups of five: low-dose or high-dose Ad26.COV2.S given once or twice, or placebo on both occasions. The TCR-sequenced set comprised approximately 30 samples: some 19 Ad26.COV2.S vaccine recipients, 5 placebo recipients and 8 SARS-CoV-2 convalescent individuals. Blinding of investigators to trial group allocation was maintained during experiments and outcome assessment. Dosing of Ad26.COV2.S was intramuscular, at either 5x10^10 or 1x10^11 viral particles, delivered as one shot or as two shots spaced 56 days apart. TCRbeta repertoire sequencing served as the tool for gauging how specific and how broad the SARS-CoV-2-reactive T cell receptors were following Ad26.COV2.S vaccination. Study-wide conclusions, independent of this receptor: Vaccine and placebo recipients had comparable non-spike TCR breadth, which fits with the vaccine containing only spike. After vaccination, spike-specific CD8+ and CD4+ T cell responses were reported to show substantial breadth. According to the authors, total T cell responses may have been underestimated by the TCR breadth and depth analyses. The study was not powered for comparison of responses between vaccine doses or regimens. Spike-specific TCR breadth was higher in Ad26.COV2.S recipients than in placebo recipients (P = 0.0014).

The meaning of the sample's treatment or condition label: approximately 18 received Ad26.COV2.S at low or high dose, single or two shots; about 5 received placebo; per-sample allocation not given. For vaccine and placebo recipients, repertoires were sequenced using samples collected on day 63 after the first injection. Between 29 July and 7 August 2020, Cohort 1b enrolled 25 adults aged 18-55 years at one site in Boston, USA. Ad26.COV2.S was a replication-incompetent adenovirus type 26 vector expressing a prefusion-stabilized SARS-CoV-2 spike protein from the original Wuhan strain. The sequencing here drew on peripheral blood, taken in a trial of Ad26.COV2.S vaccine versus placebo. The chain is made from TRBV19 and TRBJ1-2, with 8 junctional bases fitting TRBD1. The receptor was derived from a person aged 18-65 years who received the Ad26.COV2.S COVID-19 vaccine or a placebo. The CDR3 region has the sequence CASSIQGADGYTF. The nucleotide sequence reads TGTGCCAGTAGTATACAGGGGGCTGATGGCTACACCTTC.